These 21 T cell receptor beta chains share one sample of origin, sequenced in a study of T-cell reconstitution after alpha-beta-depleted transplantation in children. Unique molecular identifiers tagged the TCRbeta library. TCRdb fed the PCR reads into MiXCR, producing one record per CDR3 protein. Of about 230,000 distinct CDR3 sequences in the sample, around 9.7% are singletons; the top ten hold 5% to 6%. The material was PBMCs from the stem cell graft donor, obtained from the stem cell graft. Receptors originate from a human donor who donated a stem cell graft to a child with SCID.

Only a few counts were recorded for this clonotype. V usage is TRBV7-9 and J usage is TRBJ1-1; weak D call: TRBD1 (5 bases). The CDR3 consists of 13 residues. V shed 1 base and J shed 7 bases, with 10 bases lying between them. The germline gives CDR1 SEHNR, CDR2 FQNEAQ (reference sequence). The CDR3 coding sequence is TGTGCCAGCAGCTTAGGGGGGACCAATGAAGCTTTCTTT. Its protein is CASSLGGTNEAFF.

This clonotype was observed at least ten times. The chain joins TRBV6-2 or TRBV6-3 to TRBJ2-5, with no clear D. The germline CDR1 and CDR2 sequences are MNHEY and SVGEGT. This CDR3 comprises 13 residues. The V gene lost 4 bases and the J gene lost 0 bases, with 6 bases spanning the gap. CDR3 sequence: CASSSLDQETQYF. The DNA of the CDR3 is TGTGCCAGCAGTTCACTCGACCAAGAGACCCAGTACTTC.

The J gene is TRBJ1-1, the V gene TRBV7-2, with TRBD1 matching over 7 bases. CDR1 is SGHTA and CDR2 is FQGNSA in the germline V gene. CDR3 length: 13 amino acids. The ends lost 8 bases at V and 3 bases at J; junction bases unmatched: 6. This chain's CDR3 is CASGYRGYTEAFF. The CDR3 nucleotides are TGTGCCAGCGGTTACAGGGGATACACTGAAGCTTTCTTT.

This clonotype has only a few counts. The chain combines TRBV28 with TRBJ2-3, with 10 bases that match TRBD1. The V segment lost 5 bases and the J segment 2 bases; nucleotides outside the gene matches: 13. CDR1 MDHEN and CDR2 SYDVKM come from the germline V gene. This CDR3 has 18 amino acids. This CDR3 reads CASSPVPGQGWDTDTQYF. CDR3 DNA: TGTGCCAGCAGTCCCGTCCCGGGACAGGGGTGGGACACAGATACGCAGTATTTT.

Many counts were recorded for this clonotype. This chain joins TRBV20-1 and TRBJ1-2; D is unclear. The V end was cut by 3 bases, the J end by 3 bases, with 11 bases between. CDR3 length: 13 amino acids. Germline CDR1 and CDR2: DFQATT and SNEGSKA (reference sequence). CDR3 DNA: TGCAGTGCTAGGACCGGCAGAGACTATGGCTACACCTTC. It is translated as CSARTGRDYGYTF.

This clonotype has ten or more counts. One end of the junction fails to match germline, which may point to a read error. The rearrangement uses TRBV20-1 and TRBJ1-4, with D possibly being TRBD1 (5 bases). The germline V gene encodes CDR1 DFQATT and CDR2 SNEGSKA (reference sequence). This CDR3 is built from 13 residues. The CDR3 DNA reads as TGCAGTGCTATTGGGACTACTAAGGAAAAACTGTTTTTT. Translation: CSAIGTTKEKLFF.

This clonotype has at least ten counts. The chain carries TRBV7-6 and TRBJ2-1; no clear D gene. The CDR3 loop spans 12 amino acids. Germline V lookup: CDR1 SGHVS, CDR2 FNYEAQ. With 0 bases removed from V and 7 bases from J, the gap between germline ends came to 4 bases. CDR3 region: CASSLAKNEQFF. CDR3 nucleotides: TGTGCCAGCAGCTTAGCAAAGAATGAGCAGTTCTTC. Supplemented by reference TRBV7-6 and TRBJ2-1, the full variable domain reads GAGVSQSPRYKVTKRGQDVALRCDPISGHVSLYWYRQALGQGPEFLTYFNYEAQQDKSGLPNDRFSAERPEGSISTLTIQRTEQRDSAMYRCASSLAKNEQFFGPGTRLTVL.

This clonotype was detected a few times. DNA of the CDR3: TGTGCCAGCAGTTTACAGCAGGGAACCGGGGAGCTGTTTTTT. Translated: CASSLQQGTGELFF. The chain couples TRBV12-3 or TRBV12-4 to TRBJ2-2, with a weak D call TRBD1 (5 bases). The CDR3 contains 14 residues. The V gene lost 2 bases and the J gene lost 5 bases, with 9 bases spanning the gap.

This clonotype was recorded at least ten times. The genes are TRBV10-1 and TRBJ1-3; D remains ambiguous. CDR1 is WNHNN and CDR2 is SYGVQD in the germline V gene (reference sequence). There are 14 residues in the CDR3. V lost 3 bases and J 0 bases, leaving 6 bases between the germline ends. The CDR3 DNA is TGCGCCAGCAGTGAAGCCATCTCTGGAAACACCATATATTTT. This codes for CASSEAISGNTIYF.

In this sample, this clonotype turned up many times. The chain is built from TRBV12-3 or TRBV12-4 and TRBJ2-1, with D possibly being TRBD1 or TRBD2 (5 bases each). V was clipped by 0 bases and J by 1 base, with 7 bases between them. The CDR3 length is 15 residues. As DNA, the CDR3 is TGTGCCAGCAGTTTAGCGGGGGATTCCTACAATGAGCAGTTCTTC. It yields the protein CASSLAGDSYNEQFF.

This clonotype has at least ten counts. This chain links TRBV7-2 with TRBJ1-3; no reliable D call. Trimming cost V 7 bases and J 4 bases, with 17 bases left between them. The CDR3 loop spans 15 amino acids. CDR1 SGHTA and CDR2 FQGNSA come from the germline V gene. As DNA, the CDR3 is TGTGCCAGCACCACCCCGTGGTATGAAGGAAACACCATATATTTT. Protein sequence: CASTTPWYEGNTIYF. Looking up the rest from reference TRBV7-2 and TRBJ1-3 gives the full variable domain: GAGVSQSPSNKVTEKGKDVELRCDPISGHTALYWYRQSLGQGLEFLIYFQGNSAPDKSGLPSDRFSAERTGGSVSTLTIQRTQQEDSAVYLCASTTPWYEGNTIYFGEGSWLTVV.

This clonotype was counted at least ten times. The rearrangement links TRBV29-1 to TRBJ1-5; D unresolved. The CDR3 spans 12 residues. Per the germline V gene, CDR1 is SQVTM and CDR2 is ANQGSEA. V was shortened by 5 bases and J by 3 bases, with 8 bases between the two germline ends. The CDR3 bases are TGCAGCGTTTCGGGCCCCAATCAGCCCCAGCATTTT. As protein: CSVSGPNQPQHF.

This clonotype has just a few counts. The V and J genes are TRBV18 and TRBJ1-1; D is uncertain. Germline V gene sequence: CDR1 KGHSH, CDR2 LQKENI. The CDR3 is made up of 13 amino acids. The V gene lost 0 bases and the J gene lost 1 base, with 3 bases spanning the gap. The CDR3 sequence: CASSPPQNTEAFF. In nucleotides, the CDR3 is TGTGCCAGCTCACCACCCCAGAACACTGAAGCTTTCTTT. Based on the CDR3 plus reference TRBV18 and TRBJ1-1, the full variable domain is NAGVMQNPRHLVRRRGQEARLRCSPMKGHSHVYWYRQLPEEGLKFMVYLQKENIIDESGMPKERFSAEFPKEGPSILRIQQVVRGDSAAYFCASSPPQNTEAFFGQGTRLTVV.

This clonotype was picked up many times. The chain carries TRBV20-1 and TRBJ1-4; D not resolved. Germline CDR1 and CDR2: DFQATT and SNEGSKA (reference sequence). The CDR3 is made up of 13 amino acids. V gave up 3 bases and J gave up 7 bases, with 12 bases separating them. CDR3 sequence (DNA): TGCAGTGCTAGTCCCGTTCCGGGTGAAAAACTGTTTTTT. Translation gives CSASPVPGEKLFF.

This clonotype has at least ten counts. The chain joins TRBV6-5 to TRBJ1-1; D ambiguous. The CDR3 is made up of 14 amino acids. The V end was cut by 0 bases, the J end by 6 bases, with 11 bases between. The germline V gene encodes CDR1 MNHEY and CDR2 SVGAGI. CDR3 residues: CASSYSRSQAEAFF. The DNA of the CDR3 is TGTGCCAGCAGTTACTCGAGGTCCCAGGCTGAAGCTTTCTTT.

The V and J genes are TRBV11-2 and TRBJ1-2, with D possibly TRBD1 on 5 matching bases. In germline, CDR1 is SGHAT, CDR2 FQNNGV. CDR3 length equals 14 residues. Trimming stripped 4 bases from V and 8 bases from J, with 17 bases between. CDR3 DNA sequence: TGTGCCAGCAGCTACGGGACCTTTAACGAGGGCTACACCTTC. Residues: CASSYGTFNEGYTF.

This clonotype has at least ten counts. The gene calls are TRBV4-3 and TRBJ2-2; 9 positions agree with TRBD1. The trim removed 5 bases at V and 5 bases at J, leaving 6 bases unmatched. Germline CDR1 is LGHNA and CDR2 is YSLEER. CDR3 length equals 15 residues. The CDR3 DNA is TGCGCCAGCAGCTTTCGACAGGGGGGGACCGGGGAGCTGTTTTTT. Its protein is CASSFRQGGTGELFF.

In this sample, this clonotype turned up many times. The chain is built from TRBV6-1 and TRBJ1-6; a weak D match, TRBD1 (5 bases). V dropped 4 bases and J dropped 12 bases, with 19 bases sitting between them. CDR3 length: 15 amino acids. The germline CDR1 and CDR2 sequences are MNHNS and SASEGT. CDR3 residues: CASSGTGTGAIPLHF. The CDR3 DNA reads as TGTGCCAGCAGTGGAACCGGGACCGGGGCAATACCCCTCCACTTT.

This clonotype has just a few counts. The chain joins TRBV5-6 to TRBJ2-5; 12 bases map to TRBD1. Trimming cost V 6 bases and J 5 bases; bases outside gene matches: 8. There are 15 residues in the CDR3. Germline V gene lookup returns CDR1 SGHDT and CDR2 YYEEEE. CDR3 sequence reads: CASTISGTGGETQYF. The CDR3 nucleotides read TGTGCCAGCACCATATCCGGGACAGGGGGCGAGACCCAGTACTTC.

This clonotype was seen many times. The J gene is TRBJ2-3, the V gene TRBV4-3, with D uncertain. The CDR3 totals 14 residues. The V end lost 1 base, the J end lost 4 bases, and 9 bases lay between the germline ends. Germline V gene sequence: CDR1 LGHNA, CDR2 YSLEER. The CDR3 loop reads CASSQAPQADTQYF. Here the CDR3 DNA reads TGCGCCAGCAGCCAAGCCCCCCAGGCAGATACGCAGTATTTT.

At least ten counts were recorded for this clonotype. The chain has TRBV14 and TRBJ2-3; unclear D gene. Trimming removed 1 base from V and 0 bases from J, with 11 bases in between. Looked up from germline, CDR1 is SGHDN and CDR2 is FVKESK. This CDR3 is 16 amino acids long. DNA of the CDR3: TGTGCCAGCAGCCAAGCTTCCCAGTTAAGCACAGATACGCAGTATTTT. Its translation: CASSQASQLSTDTQYF.